The 29 T cell receptor beta chains reported below all come from one sample, sequenced in a study of blood T cells in healthy people across ages. A J-beta primer mix and a sample-barcoded 5' primer were used in a second PCR of roughly 6 to 11 cycles. TCRdb processed the 5' RACE reads anew with MiXCR; each CDR3 protein has one entry. There are about 970,000 distinct CDR3 sequences in the sample; 51% occur only once, and about a fifth lies in the top ten. Sequencing was performed on blood. Every receptor here comes from a woman aged 55-75 years in good health.

Comment on this clonotype: One end of the junction is discordant with germline, which a read error may explain. The chain has TRBV20-1 and TRBJ2-7; perhaps TRBD1 as D (6 bases). The end of the DNA aligns better with TRBJ2-5, so the J call may be wrong. The CDR3 length is 13 residues. CDR1 and CDR2 (germline): DFQATT, SNEGSKA (reference sequence). The CDR3 region is CGAREGVRETQYF. The DNA for the CDR3 is TGCGGTGCTAGAGAGGGGGTTCGAGAGACCCAGTACTTC.

This clonotype was picked up a small number of times. The rearrangement links TRBV12-3 or TRBV12-4 to TRBJ2-7; maybe TRBD2 (5 bases). This CDR3 comprises 16 residues. Trimming shortened V by 2 bases and J by 9 bases, and 23 bases separated the two germline ends. CDR3 region: CASSLLDSGITYRQYF. The CDR3 nucleotides are TGTGCCAGCAGTTTATTGGACTCCGGTATAACTTACCGGCAGTACTTC.

V is TRBV5-1 and J is TRBJ2-2; D remains unclear. V gave up 3 bases and J gave up 1 base, with 10 bases separating them. This CDR3 is 15 amino acids long. Per the germline V gene, CDR1 is SGHRS and CDR2 is YFSETQ. The CDR3 sequence is CASSSGRMNTGELFF. The CDR3 DNA sequence: TGCGCCAGCAGCTCCGGACGGATGAACACCGGGGAGCTGTTTTTT.

This clonotype appeared a few times. This rearrangement joins TRBV4-1 to TRBJ2-7; D is possibly TRBD2 (6 bases). The CDR3 is made up of 14 amino acids. Germline CDR1 and CDR2: MGHRA and YSYEKL. Trimming took off 2 bases at V and 4 bases at J, with 12 bases between the two ends. CDR3 coding DNA: TGCGCCAGCAGCCAAATCATTAGCGGATACGAGCAGTACTTC. Its protein is CASSQIISGYEQYF.

The chain has TRBV6-6 and TRBJ2-1, with 14 positions matching TRBD2. The trim removed 5 bases at V and 12 bases at J, leaving 15 bases unmatched. This CDR3 spans 17 amino acids. Germline V gene sequence: CDR1 MNHNY, CDR2 SVGAGI (reference sequence). This CDR3 is CASSTNNRGLAGDRQFF. For the CDR3, the DNA is TGTGCCAGCAGTACAAATAACAGGGGACTAGCGGGAGATCGGCAGTTCTTC.

This clonotype came up a few times. The chain uses TRBV27 and TRBJ2-2; D is unclear. Germline V CDR1 and CDR2: MNHEY, SMNVEV (reference sequence). The CDR3 covers 11 residues. Trimming cost V 3 bases and J 7 bases, with 3 bases left between them. CDR3 residues: CASSFFGELFF. The CDR3 DNA is TGTGCCAGCAGTTTTTTCGGGGAGCTGTTTTTT.

The J gene is TRBJ2-6, the V gene TRBV6-1, with D uncertain. This CDR3 comprises 15 residues. Germline V gives CDR1 MNHNS, CDR2 SASEGT. V was clipped by 2 bases and J by 0 bases, with 5 bases between them. The CDR3 bases are TGTGCCAGCAGTGAAATTAGCTCTGGGGCCAACGTCCTGACTTTC. Translated: CASSEISSGANVLTF.

The rearrangement links TRBV6-2 or TRBV6-3 to TRBJ2-1; 11 nucleotides align to TRBD2. J lost 4 bases, V lost 4 bases, and 6 bases had no gene match. Looked up from germline, CDR1 is MNHEY and CDR2 is SVGEGT. The CDR3 is made up of 16 amino acids. The CDR3 loop reads CASSSSSGRRYNEQFF. DNA of the CDR3: TGTGCCAGCAGTTCCTCTAGCGGGAGGCGGTACAATGAGCAGTTCTTC.

The chain uses TRBV29-1 and TRBJ2-3; D is undetermined. Trimming cost V 2 bases and J 2 bases, with 8 bases left between them. The germline CDR1 and CDR2 sequences are SQVTM and ANQGSEA. The CDR3 contains 13 residues. CDR3 in amino acids: CSVELYYTDTQYF. CDR3 bases: TGCAGCGTTGAACTCTATTACACAGATACGCAGTATTTT.

This clonotype showed up just a few times. The V call is TRBV29-1, the J call TRBJ1-4; no clear D gene. CDR1 is SQVTM, CDR2 ANQGSEA, per germline. V gave up 6 bases and J gave up 3 bases, with 11 bases separating them. The CDR3 is made up of 13 amino acids. CDR3 in amino acids: CSVDGGANEKLFF. The DNA for the CDR3 is TGCAGCGTCGACGGAGGCGCTAATGAAAAACTGTTTTTT.

The chain combines TRBV4-3 with TRBJ2-2, with D perhaps matching TRBD1 (6 bases). The germline V gene encodes CDR1 LGHNA and CDR2 YSLEER. The germline V and J ends were trimmed by 1 base and 2 bases, with 8 bases remaining between them. The CDR3 runs to 15 residues. CDR3 region: CASSQGTANTGELFF. CDR3 nucleotides: TGCGCCAGCAGCCAAGGGACAGCTAACACCGGGGAGCTGTTTTTT.

This clonotype has more than one count but fewer than ten. The chain uses TRBV5-6 and TRBJ2-5, with 7 bases that match TRBD1. J lost 3 bases, V lost 4 bases, and 6 bases had no gene match. The CDR3 runs 14 residues. From germline, CDR1 is SGHDT and CDR2 YYEEEE. This CDR3 is CASSEITGEETQYF. As DNA, the CDR3 is TGTGCCAGCAGCGAGATAACAGGGGAAGAGACCCAGTACTTC.

This clonotype was counted between two and nine times. The rearrangement joins TRBV4-3 to TRBJ2-3; D remains ambiguous. Trimming stripped 0 bases from V and 1 base from J, with 11 bases between. CDR3 length equals 16 residues. Germline V gene lookup returns CDR1 LGHNA and CDR2 YSLEER. The CDR3 is CASSQDSFGGTDTQYF. In DNA form, the CDR3 reads TGCGCCAGCAGCCAAGACTCCTTTGGTGGCACAGATACGCAGTATTTT.

In its sample, this clonotype was seen a few times. A much larger clone sits a single nucleotide away, making a read error possible. V is TRBV12-3 or TRBV12-4 and J is TRBJ1-5; D gene ambiguous. Trimming took 5 bases from V and 4 from J, leaving 12 bases between them. This CDR3 spans 14 amino acids. CDR3 loop: CASSVLSFNQPQHF. CDR3 nucleotide sequence: TGTGCCAGCAGTGTATTGAGCTTTAATCAGCCCCAGCATTTT.

The table lists this clonotype with a few counts. The rearrangement joins TRBV15 to TRBJ1-5, with D unclear. CDR1 and CDR2 (germline): LNHNV, YYDKDF (reference sequence). The CDR3 is 17 residues long. V was cut by 0 bases and J by 3 bases, with 15 bases left in between. The CDR3 region has the DNA TGTGCCACCAGCAGAGATATGGCCATTAGCTCCAATCAGCCCCAGCATTTT. It codes for CATSRDMAISSNQPQHF.

This clonotype was seen more than once but under ten times. The V and J genes are TRBV6-1 and TRBJ2-3; 13 nucleotides agree with TRBD2. Germline values: CDR1 MNHNS, CDR2 SASEGT. This CDR3 spans 17 amino acids. With 7 bases clipped from V and 2 bases from J, the junction kept 9 bases outside the gene matches. The CDR3 spells CASKRTSGSGPTDTQYF. The CDR3 DNA reads as TGTGCCAGCAAGAGGACTAGCGGGAGCGGTCCCACAGATACGCAGTATTTT.

The chain is built from TRBV7-2 and TRBJ2-1; possible D gene TRBD2, 5 bases. The CDR3 covers 15 residues. Germline loops: CDR1 SGHTA, CDR2 FQGNSA. The germline V and J ends were trimmed by 2 bases and 7 bases, with 15 bases remaining between them. DNA of the CDR3: TGTGCCAGCAGCTTATTAACCCTAGCTCGTAATGAGCAGTTCTTC. Encoded protein: CASSLLTLARNEQFF.

The chain combines TRBV20-1 with TRBJ2-5; no definite D call. Germline lookup yields CDR1 DFQATT and CDR2 SNEGSKA (reference sequence). V was cut by 3 bases and J by 4 bases, with 12 bases left in between. The CDR3 consists of 13 residues. CDR3 sequence: CSASRVGSETQYF. The CDR3 region has the DNA TGCAGTGCTAGTCGAGTTGGCTCAGAGACCCAGTACTTC.

The V gene is TRBV28, the J gene TRBJ2-1; D gene uncertain. The CDR3 spans 14 residues. CDR1 MDHEN and CDR2 SYDVKM come from the germline V gene. The ends were cut back, 10 bases at V and 0 bases at J, with 13 bases in the middle. CDR3 sequence (DNA): TGTGCCACCCGAGAGACTTTCTCCTACAATGAGCAGTTCTTC. It specifies CATRETFSYNEQFF.

CDR3 amino acids: CASGQLLAYNEQFF. CDR3 sequence (DNA): TGTGCCAGCGGGCAGCTCCTAGCATACAATGAGCAGTTCTTC. The chain links TRBV3-1 to TRBJ2-1; TRBD2 is a possible D gene (5 bases). Germline-derived CDR1 and CDR2 are LGHDT and YNNKEL (reference sequence). Trimming pared 8 bases from V and 4 bases from J, leaving 15 bases between. This CDR3 is built from 14 residues.

The V and J genes are TRBV20-1 and TRBJ1-2; D is perhaps TRBD1 (6 bases). In germline, CDR1 is DFQATT, CDR2 SNEGSKA (reference sequence). V was clipped by 3 bases and J by 6 bases, with 17 bases between them. The CDR3 is 14 amino acids. The CDR3 bases are TGCAGTGCTAGTATCCCGGGGGGGGGCCATGGCTACACCTTC. Translating gives CSASIPGGGHGYTF.

For this clonotype: One junction end does not reproduce the germline sequence, and a read error may be involved. J is TRBJ1-3 and V is TRBV28, with D hard to call. From germline, CDR1 is MDHEN and CDR2 SYDVKM. This CDR3 is built from 14 residues. The CDR3 coding sequence is TGTGCCAGCAGCCTCAACCAAGGCGGAAACACCACATATTTT. This sequence encodes CASSLNQGGNTTYF.

This clonotype was observed a few times. This chain links TRBV28 with TRBJ1-2; 7 bases fit TRBD1. V gave up 4 bases and J gave up 4 bases; unmatched junction bases: 6. The CDR3 contains 14 residues. Per the germline V gene, CDR1 is MDHEN and CDR2 is SYDVKM. CDR3 protein: CASSSPGTVYGYTF. The DNA of the CDR3 is TGTGCCAGCAGTTCGCCAGGGACAGTCTATGGCTACACCTTC.

The chain is built from TRBV28 and TRBJ2-2; D gene ambiguous. V lost 6 bases, J lost 4 bases, and 9 bases lay in between. Germline CDR1 is MDHEN and CDR2 is SYDVKM. The CDR3 consists of 13 residues. This CDR3 is CASRQTGTGELFF. In nucleotides, the CDR3 is TGTGCCAGCAGACAGACCGGCACCGGGGAGCTGTTTTTT.

This chain uses TRBV6-5 with TRBJ1-1; 8 bases are shared with TRBD1. The CDR3 contains 15 residues. V dropped 2 bases and J dropped 6; count of bases not matched to a gene: 8. CDR1 is MNHEY, CDR2 SVGAGI, per germline. The CDR3 DNA is TGTGCCAGCAGTTACGGGCCGGACAGGGTAGCTGAAGCTTTCTTT. Its protein product is CASSYGPDRVAEAFF.

The chain combines TRBV12-3 or TRBV12-4 with TRBJ2-3; 8 nucleotides align to TRBD2. The CDR3 has 16 amino acids. Unmatched junction bases numbered 8, after V lost 1 base and J lost 5 bases. The DNA for the CDR3 is TGTGCCAGCAGTTTAGGCGGGAGGCCCTCGGGAGATACGCAGTATTTT. Translation gives CASSLGGRPSGDTQYF.

This clonotype has only a few counts. The chain joins TRBV3-1 to TRBJ2-7, with unresolved D. This CDR3 is built from 11 residues. Germline V lookup: CDR1 LGHDT, CDR2 YNNKEL (reference sequence). The CDR3 region is CVLGRLYEQYF. The CDR3 DNA is TGTGTCCTAGGTCGGCTCTACGAGCAGTACTTC.

This clonotype was seen only a few times. This chain uses TRBV15 with TRBJ2-3; the D gene could be TRBD1 or TRBD2 (5 bases each). Trimming took 0 bases from V and 6 from J, leaving 10 bases between them. Germline-derived CDR1 and CDR2 are LNHNV and YYDKDF (reference sequence). The CDR3 runs to 14 residues. This CDR3 is CATSRDTGADTQYF. The CDR3 DNA reads TGTGCCACCAGCAGAGATACCGGGGCTGATACGCAGTATTTT.

For this clonotype: A much larger clone lies one base from this, so it may be a read error. V gene TRBV7-3 combines with J gene TRBJ2-3, with TRBD2 matching 13 bases. Germline CDR1 and CDR2: SGHTA and FQGTGA. The CDR3 is made up of 16 amino acids. CDR3 sequence reads: CAGSRRTSGSADTQYF. DNA for the CDR3: TGTGCCGGCAGCCGCCGGACTAGCGGGAGCGCAGATACGCAGTATTTT.